This T cell receptor beta chain was retrieved from a study of blood T cell repertoires in COVID-19. Sequencing used immunoSEQ multiplex PCR; TCRdb keeps in-frame clones, though not all of them. The table lists 120,000 to 150,000 clones, about 80% of them singletons, with about 15% in the top ten. The CDR3 extends over 15 amino acids. The ends lost 2 bases at V and 2 bases at J; junction bases unmatched: 5. Germline V gene lookup returns CDR1 MNHEY and CDR2 SVGAGI. Sequenced: peripheral blood. The source of this sequence is a man in his fifties or sixties with acute or convalescent COVID-19. The chain uses TRBV6-5 and TRBJ2-5; the match to TRBD1 covers 7 bases. CDR3 sequence reads: CASSYRGDRQETQYF. The CDR3 nucleotides read TGTGCCAGCAGTTACCGAGGGGACAGACAAGAGACCCAGTACTTC.